These T cell receptor beta chains were read from a single sample in a study of OX40 agonist ivuxolimab in advanced cancers. Profiling relied on immunoSEQ multiplex PCR, and the TCRdb table lists in-frame clones only, not all of them. This table holds about 46,000 clones, 88% found once. This material consisted of CD4+ or CD8+ T cells sorted from blood, taken in a trial of the OX40 agonist ivuxolimab. The receptors here all came from an adult with an advanced solid tumor such as melanoma, head and neck, liver or kidney cancer. Both conserved end residues are part of each CDR3. The D gene is left open where the match is weak. Clone size, where shown, is once, few, many, or a class for clones that have expanded.

v_call	clone_size	j_call	d_call	cdr3_length	cdr3_nt	cdr3_aa
TRBV4-3	-	TRBJ2-7	TRBD2	15	TGCGCCAGCAGCCACCTTAGCGGGGGGGCCTACGAGCAGTACTTC	CASSHLSGGAYEQYF
TRBV10-3	-	TRBJ1-5	-	14	TGTGCCATCAGTGAGTCCCAGGGGAATCAGCCCCAGCATTTT	CAISESQGNQPQHF
TRBV6-4	-	TRBJ2-1	-	13	TGTGCCAGCAGTGACTCAGGGTACAATGAGCAGTTCTTC	CASSDSGYNEQFF
TRBV21-1	-	TRBJ1-4	-	14	TGTGCCAGCAGCAAAGACTCGCGGGGAGCGGGACTGTTTTTT	CASSKDSRGAGLFF
TRBV6-5	-	TRBJ2-7	TRBD1	15	TGTGCCAGCACTCCTACCCCGGGACAGGGGTACGAGCAGTACTTC	CASTPTPGQGYEQYF
TRBV2	-	TRBJ2-5	-	14	TGTGCCAGCAGTGTGGGGGGATCGGGAGAGACCCAGTACTTC	CASSVGGSGETQYF
TRBV6-1	-	TRBJ1-1	TRBD1	13	TGTGCCAGCACCTGGGACAGGGACACTGAAGCTTTCTTT	CASTWDRDTEAFF
TRBV18	-	TRBJ1-1	TRBD1	14	TGTGCCAGCTCACTACAGGGGGCAGACACTGAAGCTTTCTTT	CASSLQGADTEAFF
TRBV30	few	TRBJ1-1	-	12	TGTGCCTGGATGGACGGTAACACTGAAGCTTTCTTT	CAWMDGNTEAFF
TRBV19	-	TRBJ1-1	-	13	TGTGCCAGTAGTATCCAAATCCACACTGAAGCTTTCTTT	CASSIQIHTEAFF
TRBV6-5	-	TRBJ2-7	TRBD2	13	TGTGCCAGCAGCAGTAGCGGGTCCTACGAGCAGTACTTC	CASSSSGSYEQYF
TRBV7-8	once	TRBJ2-1	TRBD2	15	TGTGCCAGCAGAACTAGCGGGAGCTCCTACAATGAGCAGTTCTTC	CASRTSGSSYNEQFF
TRBV5-6	-	TRBJ2-1	-	15	TGTGCCAGCAGCAGCGGACCGATCTCCTACAATGAGCAGTTCTTC	CASSSGPISYNEQFF
TRBV6-5	-	TRBJ1-1	TRBD1	14	TGTGCCAGCACCAAGGACAGGGAAAACACTGAAGCTTTCTTT	CASTKDRENTEAFF
TRBV2	-	TRBJ2-4	-	14	TGTGCCAGCAGTGATACACTAGAGATTAACATTCAGTACTTC	CASSDTLEINIQYF
TRBV29-1	-	TRBJ1-5	-	12	TGCAGCGTTGCAGGGTACGATCAGCCCCAGCATTTT	CSVAGYDQPQHF
TRBV5-4	once	TRBJ1-1	-	14	TGTGCCAGCAGCTTGGTAGGGGGGAACACTGAAGCTTTCTTT	CASSLVGGNTEAFF
TRBV7-6	-	TRBJ1-2	TRBD1	16	TGTGCCAGCAGCTTACGTTACAGGGGTGTTAGCTATGGCTACACCTTC	CASSLRYRGVSYGYTF
TRBV19	-	TRBJ1-1	TRBD1	16	TGTGCCAGTAGTATGAGACAGGGTTGGGGAAACACTGAAGCTTTCTTT	CASSMRQGWGNTEAFF
TRBV28	-	TRBJ2-5	-	14	TGTGCCAGCAGTTTAAGCGGTAATCAAGAGACCCAGTACTTC	CASSLSGNQETQYF
TRBV5-1	-	TRBJ2-5	-	12	TGCGCCAGCAGCTTCGACCAAGAGACCCAGTACTTC	CASSFDQETQYF
TRBV29-1	-	TRBJ2-4	-	16	TGCAGCGTTGGCATGACGAGTAGGCTAGCCAAAAACATTCAGTACTTC	CSVGMTSRLAKNIQYF
TRBV21-1	-	TRBJ1-2	-	16	TGTGCCAGCAGCTCCCAGGGAGACAGGGGGCTCGATGGCTACACCTTC	CASSSQGDRGLDGYTF
TRBV4-2	-	TRBJ1-6	-	14	TGTGCCAGCAGCCAAGGACAGGCAGATTCACCCCTCCACTTT	CASSQGQADSPLHF
TRBV6-1	-	TRBJ1-1	-	12	TGTGCCTCGATTCTTATGAACACTGAAGCTTTCTTT	CASILMNTEAFF
TRBV27	-	TRBJ1-6	-	14	TGTGCCAGCAGTTTAAGGACCCTTAATTCACCCCTCCACTTT	CASSLRTLNSPLHF
TRBV25-1	-	TRBJ2-1	TRBD2	13	TGTGCCAGCACGGCGGGAGCCTACAATGAGCAGTTCTTC	CASTAGAYNEQFF
TRBV19	once	TRBJ2-7	TRBD2	16	TGTGCCAGTAGTAGGGGGACTAGCGGGAGGCTCTACGAGCAGTACTTC	CASSRGTSGRLYEQYF
TRBV6-1	-	TRBJ2-5	-	13	TGTGCCAGCATAAAGGTCAGGGAAGAGACCCAGTACTTC	CASIKVREETQYF